Each of the 20 T cell receptor beta chains below was sequenced from the same sample in a study of T cell responses to AZD1222 COVID-19 vaccine. Data came from immunoSEQ multiplex PCR; TCRdb stores just in-frame clones and leaves some out. The table lists 15,000 to 19,000 clones, around 89% of them singletons, with about 2.9% in the top ten. Sample: peripheral blood, taken 28 days after the second AZD1222 dose. Every receptor here comes from an adult who received the AZD1222 COVID-19 vaccine.

CDR3 protein: CASSIELAGGTFAYEQYF. The CDR3 DNA is TGTGCCAGCAGCATAGAACTAGCGGGAGGGACCTTCGCCTACGAGCAGTACTTC. The V gene is TRBV7-2, the J gene TRBJ2-7; TRBD2 aligns across 13 bases. V shed 5 bases and J 2 bases; nucleotides not matched to a gene: 12. CDR1 and CDR2 from the germline V gene are SGHTA and FQGNSA. CDR3 length: 18 amino acids.

The chain's CDR3 is CASSRNTEAFF. CDR3 DNA: TGTGCCAGCAGTCGGAACACTGAAGCTTTCTTT. This sequence joins TRBV28 and TRBJ1-1; D uncertain. Deletions cut 5 bases from V and 1 base from J, with 2 bases between. The CDR3 is 11 residues long. Germline V lookup: CDR1 MDHEN, CDR2 SYDVKM.

This chain links TRBV28 with TRBJ1-1; a possible D gene is TRBD1 (5 bases). V lost 5 bases and J lost 0, with 13 bases in between. The CDR3 is 15 residues long. Germline V lookup: CDR1 MDHEN, CDR2 SYDVKM. The CDR3, as DNA: TGTGCCAGCAGTCCCATTGACAGAGTGAACACTGAAGCTTTCTTT. It yields the protein CASSPIDRVNTEAFF.

The chain recombines TRBV28 with TRBJ2-3; 9 bases are a match to TRBD1. The germline V gene has CDR1 MDHEN and CDR2 SYDVKM. The CDR3 has 16 amino acids. The V and J ends lost 6 bases and 3 bases, in that order; junction bases with no gene match: 10. The CDR3 loop reads CASSPYRGRRTDTQYF. CDR3 bases: TGTGCCAGCAGCCCTTACAGGGGGCGCCGAACAGATACGCAGTATTTT.

By sample fraction, this clone is medium-sized. The chain uses TRBV7-3 and TRBJ2-2; 9 bases fit TRBD1. V trimming: 3 bases; J trimming: 1 base; junction bases outside the gene matches: 3. Germline loops: CDR1 SGHTA, CDR2 FQGTGA. The CDR3 is 16 residues long. The CDR3 bases are TGTGCCAGCAGCTTTACAGGGGGCCGGAACACCGGGGAGCTGTTTTTT. The encoded protein is CASSFTGGRNTGELFF.

J is TRBJ2-7 and V is TRBV24-1, with 11 bases that match TRBD2. The germline gives CDR1 KGHDR, CDR2 SFDVKD. The CDR3 runs to 13 residues. V was pared by 10 bases and J by 4 bases, with 5 bases of the junction left unmatched. The CDR3 spells CATAGTSGYEQYF. CDR3 coding DNA: TGTGCCACGGCCGGGACTAGCGGTTACGAGCAGTACTTC.

The table lists this clone with a few counts. The V and J genes are TRBV16 and TRBJ2-1; weak D call: TRBD2 (5 bases). Germline V gene data show CDR1 as KGHSY and CDR2 as FQNENV. Trimming shortened V by 0 bases and J by 3 bases, and 18 bases separated the two germline ends. The CDR3 extends over 18 amino acids. CDR3 amino acids: CASSQSLKGSGLYNEQFF. The CDR3 nucleotides are TGTGCCAGCAGCCAATCGTTGAAAGGCAGCGGCCTCTACAATGAGCAGTTCTTC.

This clone showed up just a few times. The J gene is TRBJ2-5, the V gene TRBV27; TRBD2 aligns across 11 bases. Germline V gene data show CDR1 as MNHEY and CDR2 as SMNVEV (reference sequence). The CDR3 is 15 residues long. V shed 6 bases and J 4 bases; nucleotides not matched to a gene: 7. The chain's CDR3 is CASRLAGVLSETQYF. The CDR3 bases are TGTGCCAGCAGACTAGCGGGAGTACTTTCAGAGACCCAGTACTTC.

The genes are TRBV5-4 and TRBJ2-2, with TRBD2 identical over 13 bases. V gave up 3 bases and J gave up 5 bases; unmatched junction bases: 7. The V gene's germline CDR1 is SGHNT and CDR2 YYREEE (reference sequence). There are 17 residues in the CDR3. The CDR3 sequence is CASSSQRGLAGTGELFF. CDR3 DNA: TGTGCCAGCAGCTCACAACGGGGACTAGCGGGAACCGGGGAGCTGTTTTTT.

The genes are TRBV7-3 and TRBJ2-1; D is unresolved. The CDR3 covers 14 residues. V lost 5 bases and J lost 6, with 14 bases in between. In germline, CDR1 is SGHTA, CDR2 FQGTGA. CDR3 coding DNA: TGTGCCAGCAGCCCCCGGGTCCTTTCCAATGAGCAGTTCTTC. It yields the protein CASSPRVLSNEQFF.

This chain connects TRBV3-1 (or the pseudogene TRBV3-2) to TRBJ1-1; 11 nucleotides line up with TRBD1. Germline assignment: CDR1 LGHDT and CDR2 YNNKEL (reference sequence). The CDR3 runs 18 residues. V lost 0 bases and J lost 10; bases outside the gene matches: 16. The CDR3 coding sequence is TGTGCCAGCAGCCAAGATTGGGGCCCCGGGACAGGGGGGAGCGGAGCTTTCTTT. It is translated as CASSQDWGPGTGGSGAFF.

The V call is TRBV28, the J call TRBJ1-5; maybe TRBD1 (5 bases). V lost 9 bases, J lost 2 bases, and 14 bases lay in between. This CDR3 contains 14 residues. CDR1 is MDHEN, CDR2 SYDVKM, per germline. CDR3 DNA sequence: TGTGCCAGTTCCGGGACCACGGGCAATCAGCCCCAGCATTTT. Translating gives CASSGTTGNQPQHF.

The V call is TRBV4-3, the J call TRBJ2-3; 8 positions match TRBD2. V was pared by 0 bases and J by 5 bases, with 10 bases of the junction left unmatched. Germline CDR1 and CDR2: LGHNA and YSLEER. The CDR3 is made up of 17 amino acids. The CDR3 is CASSQEAGGYLGDTQYF. The CDR3 nucleotides are TGCGCCAGCAGCCAAGAGGCGGGGGGTTATTTAGGAGATACGCAGTATTTT.

The J gene is TRBJ2-7, the V gene TRBV10-1; no firm D call. The germline V gene has CDR1 WNHNN and CDR2 SYGVQD (reference sequence). Trimming took off 4 bases at V and 0 bases at J, with 4 bases between the two ends. CDR3 length: 12 amino acids. CDR3 in amino acids: CASSASSYEQYF. DNA of the CDR3: TGCGCCAGCAGTGCCAGCTCCTACGAGCAGTACTTC.

This chain uses TRBV9 with TRBJ2-1; tentative D call: TRBD1 (5 bases). Between the trimmed V and J ends, which lost 4 bases and 3 bases, there was a span of 17 bases. In germline, CDR1 is SGDLS, CDR2 YYNGEE. The CDR3 runs to 16 residues. CDR3 DNA: TGTGCCAGCAGCCTCGGGCCAGGGCTAGGCTACAATGAGCAGTTCTTC. This codes for CASSLGPGLGYNEQFF.

The chain joins TRBV15 to TRBJ2-1; 8 nucleotides line up with TRBD1. Per the germline V gene, CDR1 is LNHNV and CDR2 is YYDKDF (reference sequence). The length of the CDR3 is 14 residues. Germline trimming cut 1 base from V and 6 bases from J; bases unmatched to any gene: 2. CDR3 DNA sequence: TGTGCCACCAGCAGAGGTACAGGGGGCAATGAGCAGTTCTTC. This translates into CATSRGTGGNEQFF.

V is TRBV29-1 and J is TRBJ1-3, with D hard to call. Per the germline V gene, CDR1 is SQVTM and CDR2 is ANQGSEA. The CDR3 has 13 amino acids. Trimming pared 4 bases from V and 0 bases from J, leaving 7 bases between. DNA of the CDR3: TGCAGCGTTGTACAACACTCTGGAAACACCATATATTTT. Protein sequence: CSVVQHSGNTIYF. Looking up the rest from reference TRBV29-1 and TRBJ1-3 gives the full variable domain: SAVISQKPSRDICQRGTSLTIQCQVDSQVTMMFWYRQQPGQSLTLIATANQGSEATYESGFVIDKFPISRPNLTFSTLTVSNMSPEDSSIYLCSVVQHSGNTIYFGEGSWLTVV.

The genes are TRBV1 and TRBJ1-4; TRBD1, the table's D call, lacks a check against the DNA. TRBV1 is a known pseudogene. The CDR3 covers 15 residues. Written as DNA, the CDR3 is TGCACCAGCAGCCAGGGGGCAGAGACTAATGAAAAACTGTTTTTT. This gives the protein CTSSQGAETNEKLFF.

V and J are TRBV11-3 and TRBJ2-2; D is unresolved. Germline V lookup: CDR1 SGHNT, CDR2 YENEEA. The CDR3 totals 12 residues. V shed 4 bases and J shed 3 bases, with 3 bases lying between them. The CDR3 bases are TGTGCCAGCAGCTCCCACACCGGGGAGCTGTTTTTT. Translated: CASSSHTGELFF.

The chain uses TRBV21-1 and TRBJ1-2. TRBV21-1 is shown as a pseudogene. The length of the CDR3 is 13 residues. The CDR3 spells CASSKVERDGYTF. Written as DNA, the CDR3 is TGTGCCAGCAGCAAAGTCGAACGGGACGGCTACACCTTC.